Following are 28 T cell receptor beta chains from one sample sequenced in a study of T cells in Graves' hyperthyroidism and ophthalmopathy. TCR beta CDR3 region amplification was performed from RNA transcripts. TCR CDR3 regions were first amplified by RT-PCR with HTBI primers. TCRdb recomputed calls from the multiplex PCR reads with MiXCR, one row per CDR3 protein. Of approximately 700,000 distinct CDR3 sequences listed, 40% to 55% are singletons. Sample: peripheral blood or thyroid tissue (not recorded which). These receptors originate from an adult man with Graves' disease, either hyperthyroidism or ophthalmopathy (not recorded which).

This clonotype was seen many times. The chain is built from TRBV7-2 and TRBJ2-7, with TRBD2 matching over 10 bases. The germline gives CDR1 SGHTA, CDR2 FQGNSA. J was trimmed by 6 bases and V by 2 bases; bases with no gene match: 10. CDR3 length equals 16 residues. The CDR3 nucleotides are TGTGCCAGCAGCTTATCCCTCGGGGTAGCGGGAGGCGAGCAGTACTTC. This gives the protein CASSLSLGVAGGEQYF. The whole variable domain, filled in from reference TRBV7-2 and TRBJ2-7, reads GAGVSQSPSNKVTEKGKDVELRCDPISGHTALYWYRQSLGQGLEFLIYFQGNSAPDKSGLPSDRFSAERTGGSVSTLTIQRTQQEDSAVYLCASSLSLGVAGGEQYFGPGTRLTVT.

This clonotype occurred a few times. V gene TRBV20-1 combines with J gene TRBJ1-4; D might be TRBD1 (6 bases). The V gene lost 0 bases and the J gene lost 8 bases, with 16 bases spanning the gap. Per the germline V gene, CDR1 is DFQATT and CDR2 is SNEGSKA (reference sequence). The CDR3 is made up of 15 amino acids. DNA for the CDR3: TGCAGTGCTAGAGAAAACGGGGGGCGAAGGGAAAAACTGTTTTTT. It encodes CSARENGGRREKLFF.

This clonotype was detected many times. The CDR3 reads CASSVGGAGGNTIYF. The CDR3, as DNA: TGTGCCAGCAGCGTGGGGGGCGCCGGAGGAAACACCATATATTTT. This chain uses TRBV9 with TRBJ1-3; weak D call: TRBD1 (6 bases). This CDR3 region has 15 residues. Germline V gene lookup returns CDR1 SGDLS and CDR2 YYNGEE. The germline V and J ends were trimmed by 2 bases and 4 bases, with 13 bases remaining between them.

CDR3 sequence reads: CASSFKDSPGYGYTF. CDR3 nucleotides: TGTGCCAGCAGTTTTAAGGACAGTCCTGGGTATGGCTACACCTTC. This chain joins TRBV2 and TRBJ1-2, with TRBD1 as a possible D gene (6 bases). V was clipped by 5 bases and J by 5 bases, with 18 bases between them. Germline V lookup: CDR1 SNHLY, CDR2 FYNNEI. The CDR3 has 15 amino acids. The full variable domain, in which reference TRBV2 and TRBJ1-2 provide the parts outside the CDR3, is EPEVTQTPSHQVTQMGQEVILRCVPISNHLYFYWYRQILGQKVEFLVSFYNNEISEKSEIFDDQFSVERPDGSNFTLKIRSTKLEDSAMYFCASSFKDSPGYGYTFGSGTRLTVV.

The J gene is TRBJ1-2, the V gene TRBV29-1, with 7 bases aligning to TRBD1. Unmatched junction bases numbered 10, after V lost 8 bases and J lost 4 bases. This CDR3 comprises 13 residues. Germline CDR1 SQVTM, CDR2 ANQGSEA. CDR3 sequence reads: CSPTGFQGYGYTF. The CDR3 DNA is TGCAGCCCGACAGGGTTTCAAGGCTATGGCTACACCTTC.

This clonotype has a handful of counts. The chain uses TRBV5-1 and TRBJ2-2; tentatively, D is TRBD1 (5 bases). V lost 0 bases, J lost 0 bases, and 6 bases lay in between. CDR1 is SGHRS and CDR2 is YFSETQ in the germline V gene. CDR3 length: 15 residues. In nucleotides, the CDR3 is TGCGCCAGCAGCTTGGAGACAGCGAACACCGGGGAGCTGTTTTTT. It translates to CASSLETANTGELFF.

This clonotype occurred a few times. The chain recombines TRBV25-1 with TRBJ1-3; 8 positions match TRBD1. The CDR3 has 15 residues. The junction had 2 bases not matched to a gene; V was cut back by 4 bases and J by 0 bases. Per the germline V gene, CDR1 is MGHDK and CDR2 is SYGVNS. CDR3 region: CASSVQGASGNTIYF. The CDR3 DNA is TGTGCCAGCAGTGTCCAGGGGGCCTCTGGAAACACCATATATTTT.

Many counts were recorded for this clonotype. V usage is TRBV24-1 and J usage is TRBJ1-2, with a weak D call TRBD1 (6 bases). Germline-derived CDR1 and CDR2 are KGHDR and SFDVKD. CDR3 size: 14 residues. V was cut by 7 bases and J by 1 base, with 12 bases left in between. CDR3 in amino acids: CATRPTDSNYGYTF. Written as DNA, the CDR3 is TGTGCCACCAGACCAACGGACAGTAACTATGGCTACACCTTC.

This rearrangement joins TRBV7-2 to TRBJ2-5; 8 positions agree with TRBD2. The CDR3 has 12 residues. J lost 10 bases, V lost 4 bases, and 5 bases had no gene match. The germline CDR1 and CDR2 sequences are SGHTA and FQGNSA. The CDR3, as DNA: TGTGCCAGCAGCTCGGTAGCGGGACGCCAGTACTTC. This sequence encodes CASSSVAGRQYF.

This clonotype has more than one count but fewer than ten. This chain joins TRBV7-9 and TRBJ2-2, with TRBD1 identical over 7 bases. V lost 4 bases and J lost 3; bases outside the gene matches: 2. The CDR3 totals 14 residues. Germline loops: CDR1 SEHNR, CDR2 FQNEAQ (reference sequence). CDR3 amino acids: CASSSDRDTGELFF. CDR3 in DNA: TGTGCCAGCAGCTCTGACAGGGACACCGGGGAGCTGTTTTTT.

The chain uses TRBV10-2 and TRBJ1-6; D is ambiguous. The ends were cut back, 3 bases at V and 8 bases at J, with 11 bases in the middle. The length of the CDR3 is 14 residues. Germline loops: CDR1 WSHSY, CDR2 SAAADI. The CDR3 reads CASSEPDSDSPLHF. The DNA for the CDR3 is TGCGCCAGCAGTGAACCGGATTCCGATTCACCCCTCCACTTT.

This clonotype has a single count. The CDR3 sequence: CASSFREMETQYF. For the CDR3, the DNA is TGTGCCAGCAGCTTCAGGGAGATGGAGACCCAGTACTTC. This chain connects TRBV7-9 to TRBJ2-7; D might be TRBD1 or TRBD2, each matching 5 bases. The DNA end favors TRBJ2-5, so the J call may be wrong. The length of the CDR3 is 13 residues. CDR1 and CDR2 (germline): SEHNR, FQNEAQ (reference sequence).

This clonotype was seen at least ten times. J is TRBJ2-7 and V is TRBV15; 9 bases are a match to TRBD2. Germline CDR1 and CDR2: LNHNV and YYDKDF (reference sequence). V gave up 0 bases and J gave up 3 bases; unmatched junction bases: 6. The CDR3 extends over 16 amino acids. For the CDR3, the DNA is TGTGCCACCAGCAGAGATCGACTAGCGGCACGCTACGAGCAGTACTTC. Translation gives CATSRDRLAARYEQYF.

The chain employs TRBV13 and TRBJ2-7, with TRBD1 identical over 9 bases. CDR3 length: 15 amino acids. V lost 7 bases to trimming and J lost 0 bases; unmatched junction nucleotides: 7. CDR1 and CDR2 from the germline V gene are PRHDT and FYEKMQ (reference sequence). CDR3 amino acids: CASTHGTGSSYEQYF. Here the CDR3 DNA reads TGTGCCAGCACCCATGGGACAGGGTCCTCCTACGAGCAGTACTTC.

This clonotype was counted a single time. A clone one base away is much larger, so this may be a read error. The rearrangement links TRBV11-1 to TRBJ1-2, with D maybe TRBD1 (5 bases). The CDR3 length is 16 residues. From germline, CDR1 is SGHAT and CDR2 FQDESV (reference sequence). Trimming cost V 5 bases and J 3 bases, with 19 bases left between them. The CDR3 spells CASSGRTVREYYGYTF. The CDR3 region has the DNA TGTGCCAGCAGCGGCCGCACCGTCAGGGAGTACTATGGCTACACCTTC.

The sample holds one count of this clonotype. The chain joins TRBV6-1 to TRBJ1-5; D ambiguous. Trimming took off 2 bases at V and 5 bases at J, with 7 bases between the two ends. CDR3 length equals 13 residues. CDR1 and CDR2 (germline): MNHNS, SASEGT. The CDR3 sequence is CASSEIYYQPQHF. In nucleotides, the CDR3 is TGTGCCAGCAGTGAAATTTATTATCAGCCCCAGCATTTT.

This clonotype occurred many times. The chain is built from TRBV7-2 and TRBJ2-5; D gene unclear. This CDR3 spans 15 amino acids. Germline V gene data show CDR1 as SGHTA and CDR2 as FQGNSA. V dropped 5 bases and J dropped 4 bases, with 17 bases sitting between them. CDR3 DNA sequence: TGTGCCAGCAGCAACCAAGTGGGCGTGGGAGAGACCCAGTACTTC. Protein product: CASSNQVGVGETQYF. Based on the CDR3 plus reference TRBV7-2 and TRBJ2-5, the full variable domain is GAGVSQSPSNKVTEKGKDVELRCDPISGHTALYWYRQSLGQGLEFLIYFQGNSAPDKSGLPSDRFSAERTGGSVSTLTIQRTQQEDSAVYLCASSNQVGVGETQYFGPGTRLLVL.

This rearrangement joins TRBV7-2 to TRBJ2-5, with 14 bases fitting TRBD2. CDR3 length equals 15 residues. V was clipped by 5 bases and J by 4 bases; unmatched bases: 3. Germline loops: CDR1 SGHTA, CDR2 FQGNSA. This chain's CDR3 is CASSPGTSGGETQYF. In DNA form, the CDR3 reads TGTGCCAGCAGCCCCGGGACTAGCGGGGGAGAGACCCAGTACTTC. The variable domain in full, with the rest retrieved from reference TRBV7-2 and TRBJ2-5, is GAGVSQSPSNKVTEKGKDVELRCDPISGHTALYWYRQSLGQGLEFLIYFQGNSAPDKSGLPSDRFSAERTGGSVSTLTIQRTQQEDSAVYLCASSPGTSGGETQYFGPGTRLLVL.

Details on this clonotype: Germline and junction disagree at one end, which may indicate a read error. The CDR3 nucleotides are TGCGCCAGCAGCTTGGGGGGACAGTTCCAGCATTTT. Translating gives CASSLGGQFQHF. The chain is built from TRBV7-2 and TRBJ1-5; 7 bases line up with TRBD1. Germline V CDR1 and CDR2: SGHTA, FQGNSA. The CDR3 is made up of 12 amino acids.

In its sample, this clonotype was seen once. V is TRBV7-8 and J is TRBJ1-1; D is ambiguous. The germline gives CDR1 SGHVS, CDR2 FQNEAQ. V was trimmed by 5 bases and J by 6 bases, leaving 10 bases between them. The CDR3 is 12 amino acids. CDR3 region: CASSQYPAEAFF. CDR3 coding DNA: TGTGCCAGCAGCCAATACCCAGCTGAAGCTTTCTTT.

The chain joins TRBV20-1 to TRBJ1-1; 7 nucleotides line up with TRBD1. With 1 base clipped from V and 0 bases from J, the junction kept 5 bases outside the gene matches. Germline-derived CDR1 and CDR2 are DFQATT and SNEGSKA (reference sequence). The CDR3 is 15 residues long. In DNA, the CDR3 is TGCAGTGCTAGAGCCCCGACAGGGATGAACACTGAAGCTTTCTTT. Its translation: CSARAPTGMNTEAFF.

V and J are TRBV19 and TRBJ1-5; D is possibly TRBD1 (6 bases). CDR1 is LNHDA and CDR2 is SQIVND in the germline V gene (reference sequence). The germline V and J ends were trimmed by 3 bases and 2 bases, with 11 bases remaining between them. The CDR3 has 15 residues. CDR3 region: CASSMGAGGNQPQHF. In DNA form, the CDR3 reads TGTGCCAGTAGTATGGGGGCAGGGGGCAATCAGCCCCAGCATTTT.

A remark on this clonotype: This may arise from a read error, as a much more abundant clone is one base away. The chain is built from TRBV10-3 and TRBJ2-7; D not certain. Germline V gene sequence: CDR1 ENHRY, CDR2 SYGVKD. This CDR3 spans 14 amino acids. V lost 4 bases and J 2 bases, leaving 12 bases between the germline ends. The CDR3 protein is CAISVGQSPYEQYF. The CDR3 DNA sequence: TGTGCCATCAGTGTAGGCCAGAGTCCCTACGAGCAGTACTTC.

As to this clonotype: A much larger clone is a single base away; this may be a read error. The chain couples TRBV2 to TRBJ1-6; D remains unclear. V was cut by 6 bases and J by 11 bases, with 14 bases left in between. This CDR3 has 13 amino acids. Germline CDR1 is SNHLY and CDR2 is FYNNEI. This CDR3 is CASRVRETPPLHF. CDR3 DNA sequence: TGTGCCAGCAGGGTTAGGGAGACTCCACCCCTCCACTTT. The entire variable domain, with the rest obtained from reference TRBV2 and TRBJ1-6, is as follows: EPEVTQTPSHQVTQMGQEVILRCVPISNHLYFYWYRQILGQKVEFLVSFYNNEISEKSEIFDDQFSVERPDGSNFTLKIRSTKLEDSAMYFCASRVRETPPLHFGNGTRLTVT.

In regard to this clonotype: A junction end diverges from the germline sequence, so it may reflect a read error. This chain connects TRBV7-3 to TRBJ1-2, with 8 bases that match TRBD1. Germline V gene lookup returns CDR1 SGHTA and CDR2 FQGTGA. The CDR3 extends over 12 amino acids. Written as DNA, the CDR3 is TGTGCCAGCCAGGGGGCTGAGTATGGCCACACCTTC. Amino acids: CASQGAEYGHTF.

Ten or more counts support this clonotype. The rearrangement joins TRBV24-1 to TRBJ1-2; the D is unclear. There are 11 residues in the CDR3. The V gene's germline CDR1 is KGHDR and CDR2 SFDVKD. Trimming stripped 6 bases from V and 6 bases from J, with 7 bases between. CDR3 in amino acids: CATSMGHGYTF. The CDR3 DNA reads TGTGCCACCAGTATGGGCCATGGCTACACCTTC.

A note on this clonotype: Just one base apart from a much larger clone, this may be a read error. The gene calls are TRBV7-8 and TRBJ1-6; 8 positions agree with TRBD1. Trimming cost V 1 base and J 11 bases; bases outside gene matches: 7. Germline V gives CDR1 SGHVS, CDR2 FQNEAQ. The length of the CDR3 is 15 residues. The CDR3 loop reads CASSLGGQGFPPLHF. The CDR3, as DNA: TGTGCCAGCAGCTTAGGCGGACAGGGATTCCCACCCCTCCACTTT. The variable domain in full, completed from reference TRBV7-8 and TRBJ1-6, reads GAGVSQSPRYKVAKRGQDVALRCDPISGHVSLFWYQQALGQGPEFLTYFQNEAQLDKSGLPSDRFFAERPEGSVSTLKIQRTQQEDSAVYLCASSLGGQGFPPLHFGNGTRLTVT.

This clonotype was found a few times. The CDR3: CASSVSGLPSGNTIYF. CDR3 nucleotides: TGTGCCAGCAGCGTAAGCGGGCTACCTTCTGGAAACACCATATATTTT. V gene TRBV9 combines with J gene TRBJ1-3; unclear D gene. The CDR3 has 16 residues. Germline lookup yields CDR1 SGDLS and CDR2 YYNGEE. V was cut by 1 base and J by 1 base, with 12 bases left in between.